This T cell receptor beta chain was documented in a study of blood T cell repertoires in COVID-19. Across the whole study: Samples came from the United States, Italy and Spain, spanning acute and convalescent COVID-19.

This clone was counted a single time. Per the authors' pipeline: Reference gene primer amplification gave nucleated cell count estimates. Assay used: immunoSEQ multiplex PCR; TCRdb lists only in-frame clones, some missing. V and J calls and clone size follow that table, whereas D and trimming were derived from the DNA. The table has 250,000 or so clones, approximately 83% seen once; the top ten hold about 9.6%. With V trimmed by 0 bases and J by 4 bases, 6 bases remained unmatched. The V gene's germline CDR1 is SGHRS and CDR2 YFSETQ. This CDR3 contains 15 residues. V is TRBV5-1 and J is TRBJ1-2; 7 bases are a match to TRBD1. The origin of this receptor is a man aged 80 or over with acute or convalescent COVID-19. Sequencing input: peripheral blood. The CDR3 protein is CASSLDTDRAYGYTF. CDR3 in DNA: TGCGCCAGCAGCTTGGATACTGACAGGGCCTATGGCTACACCTTC.